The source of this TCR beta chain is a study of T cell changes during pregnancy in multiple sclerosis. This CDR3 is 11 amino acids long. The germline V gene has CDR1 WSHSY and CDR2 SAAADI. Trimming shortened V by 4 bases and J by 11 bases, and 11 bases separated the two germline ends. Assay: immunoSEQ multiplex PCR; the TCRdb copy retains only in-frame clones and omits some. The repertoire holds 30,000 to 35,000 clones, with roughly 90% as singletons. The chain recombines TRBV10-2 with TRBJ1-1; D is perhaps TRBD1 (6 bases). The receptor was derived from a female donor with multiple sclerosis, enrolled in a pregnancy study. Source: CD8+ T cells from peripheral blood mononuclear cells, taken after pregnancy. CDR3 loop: CASSGGQDAFF. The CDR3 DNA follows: TGCGCCAGCAGTGGGGGGCAGGATGCTTTCTTT.